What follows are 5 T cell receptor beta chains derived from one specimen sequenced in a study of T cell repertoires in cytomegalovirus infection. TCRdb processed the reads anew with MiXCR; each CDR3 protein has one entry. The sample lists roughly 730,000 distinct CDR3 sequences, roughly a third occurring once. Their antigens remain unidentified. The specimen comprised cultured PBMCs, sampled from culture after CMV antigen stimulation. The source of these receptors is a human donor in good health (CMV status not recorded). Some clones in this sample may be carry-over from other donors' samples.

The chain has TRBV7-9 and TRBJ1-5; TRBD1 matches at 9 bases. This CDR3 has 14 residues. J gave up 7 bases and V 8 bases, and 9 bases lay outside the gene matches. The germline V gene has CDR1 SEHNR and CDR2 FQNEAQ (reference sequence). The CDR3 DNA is TGTGCCAGCGGGACAGGGAATGTCGGCCAGCCCCAGCATTTT. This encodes CASGTGNVGQPQHF.

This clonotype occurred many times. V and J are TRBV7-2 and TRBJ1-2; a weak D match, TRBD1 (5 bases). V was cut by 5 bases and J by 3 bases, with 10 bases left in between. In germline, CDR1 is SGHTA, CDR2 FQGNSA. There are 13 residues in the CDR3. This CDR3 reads CASSLTQDYGYTF. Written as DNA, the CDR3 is TGTGCCAGCAGCCTCACACAGGACTATGGCTACACCTTC.

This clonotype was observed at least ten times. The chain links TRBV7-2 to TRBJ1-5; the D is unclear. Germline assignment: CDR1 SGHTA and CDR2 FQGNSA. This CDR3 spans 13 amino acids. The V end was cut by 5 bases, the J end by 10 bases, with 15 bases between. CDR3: CASSSGVHTPQHF. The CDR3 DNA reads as TGTGCCAGCAGCAGTGGCGTCCATACTCCCCAGCATTTT.

CDR3 in DNA: TGTGCCAGCAGCTTGGGGACTAGCCTCACAGATACGCAGTATTTT. Its protein is CASSLGTSLTDTQYF. V usage is TRBV11-2 and J usage is TRBJ2-3; 9 bases line up with TRBD2. The CDR3 runs 15 residues. Germline trimming cut 3 bases from V and 2 bases from J; bases unmatched to any gene: 3. Germline CDR1 reads SGHAT; CDR2 reads FQNNGV.

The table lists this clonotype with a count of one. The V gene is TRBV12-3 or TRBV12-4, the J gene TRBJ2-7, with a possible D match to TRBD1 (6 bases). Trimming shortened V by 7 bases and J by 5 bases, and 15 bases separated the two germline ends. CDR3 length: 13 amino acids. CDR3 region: CASTSDRFNEQYF. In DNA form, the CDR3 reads TGTGCCAGCACCTCGGACAGATTCAACGAGCAGTACTTC.